These 9 T cell receptor beta chains were all obtained from the same sample, sequenced in a study of CD8 T cells in ankylosing spondylitis. Regarding the study as a whole: Several highly homologous variants formed a TCR beta motif that appeared characteristic of ankylosing spondylitis blood.

Via MiXCR, TCRdb re-called the 5' RACE reads, giving one row per CDR3 protein. The sample consists of hundreds of thousands of distinct CDR3 sequences, around 17% of them appearing once. The antigens of these receptors remain unknown. The sample taken for sequencing was blood, either unsorted or a sorted T cell fraction (not recorded which). Receptor source: a male donor with ankylosing spondylitis.

This chain joins TRBV15 and TRBJ1-1, with unresolved D. The CDR3 is 15 amino acids. CDR1 and CDR2 (germline): LNHNV, YYDKDF (reference sequence). V lost 5 bases and J 1 base, leaving 14 bases between the germline ends. This CDR3 reads CATSARTSGNTEAFF. The CDR3 nucleotides are TGTGCCACCAGCGCGCGTACCTCAGGGAACACTGAAGCTTTCTTT.

V usage is TRBV20-1 and J usage is TRBJ2-5; weak D call: TRBD2 (6 bases). The germline CDR1 and CDR2 sequences are DFQATT and SNEGSKA (reference sequence). Trimming removed 6 bases from V and 0 bases from J, with 23 bases in between. This CDR3 region has 17 residues. CDR3 amino acids: CSASPRGGTEYQETQYF. The CDR3 coding sequence is TGCAGTGCCAGCCCTAGAGGAGGGACGGAGTACCAAGAGACCCAGTACTTC.

This clonotype was counted many times. The chain combines TRBV12-3 or TRBV12-4 with TRBJ2-1, with 9 bases lining up with TRBD2. The CDR3 has 16 residues. Trimming took 5 bases from V and 2 from J; bases not matched to a gene: 7. The CDR3 is CASSPPGLATYNEQFF. The CDR3 DNA sequence: TGTGCCAGCAGTCCACCGGGACTAGCTACCTACAATGAGCAGTTCTTC.

This clonotype has only a few counts. The V and J genes are TRBV20-1 and TRBJ2-7, with D possibly matching TRBD2 (6 bases). Deletions cut 3 bases from V and 0 bases from J, with 18 bases between. The CDR3 extends over 16 amino acids. Germline V gene sequence: CDR1 DFQATT, CDR2 SNEGSKA (reference sequence). CDR3 loop: CSARAGLADNSYEQYF. The CDR3, as DNA: TGCAGTGCTAGGGCAGGGTTAGCGGACAACTCCTACGAGCAGTACTTC.

This chain joins TRBV28 and TRBJ1-1; D is undetermined. Trimming left V 8 bases short and J 3 bases short, with 19 bases between. Germline assignment: CDR1 MDHEN and CDR2 SYDVKM. The CDR3 runs to 15 residues. This chain's CDR3 is CASGVLFTRDTEAFF. CDR3 coding DNA: TGTGCCAGCGGCGTTCTATTCACTCGGGACACTGAAGCTTTCTTT.

This clonotype was recorded a few times. The chain employs TRBV4-3 and TRBJ1-5, with D unresolved. Germline V gene sequence: CDR1 LGHNA, CDR2 YSLEER. With 4 bases removed from V and 0 bases from J, the gap between germline ends came to 10 bases. This CDR3 comprises 15 residues. The CDR3 protein is CASSLDTSSNQPQHF. CDR3 sequence (DNA): TGCGCCAGCAGCCTCGACACCAGTAGCAATCAGCCCCAGCATTTT.

Here the CDR3 reads CSARDNGELGYGYTF. The CDR3 region has the DNA TGCAGTGCTAGAGATAATGGGGAATTAGGCTATGGCTACACCTTC. The chain recombines TRBV20-1 with TRBJ1-2, with D hard to call. Germline CDR1 reads DFQATT; CDR2 reads SNEGSKA (reference sequence). Trimming left V 0 bases short and J 4 bases short, with 15 bases between. This CDR3 is built from 15 residues.

This clonotype was seen more than once but under ten times. The rearrangement links TRBV12-3 or TRBV12-4 to TRBJ2-7, with 7 bases matching TRBD2. Losses at the gene ends were 4 bases for V and 2 bases for J; bases not matched to a gene: 5. The CDR3 runs to 14 residues. This CDR3 reads CASSSPLAAYEQYF. The CDR3 DNA reads as TGTGCCAGCAGTTCACCGCTAGCGGCCTACGAGCAGTACTTC.

This clonotype was observed at least ten times. This chain joins TRBV12-3 or TRBV12-4 and TRBJ1-1; no firm D call. The CDR3 runs 13 residues. Trimming left V 6 bases short and J 6 bases short, with 14 bases between. The CDR3 DNA reads TGTGCCAGCAGCAAGGAAAAGGTCTCTGAAGCTTTCTTT. Its protein is CASSKEKVSEAFF.